The T cell receptor beta chain under discussion was sequenced for a study of glioma-infiltrating T cells. Points from the study as a whole: Non-neoplastic patients had below-expected tissue-blood divergence, while all gliomas exceeded expectation. Only very few CDR3 sequences appeared in both tissue and blood.

About this clonotype itself: No antigen is known for it. A much larger clone lies one base from this, so it may be a read error.

Using RNA template, CDR3s of TCR alpha and beta were amplified with iRepertoire arm-PCR. Tissue mRNA or PBMC total RNA, about 85-400 ng, went into one-step reverse transcription and amplification. TCRdb reanalysed the multiplex PCR reads using MiXCR and keeps one entry per CDR3 protein. The sample has around 180,000 distinct CDR3 sequences, about 47% seen once; the top ten hold around 5.3%. The CDR3 sequence is 13 residues long. Per the germline V gene, CDR1 is SQVTM and CDR2 is ANQGSEA. The V gene is TRBV29-1, the J gene TRBJ1-1, with D maybe TRBD1 (6 bases). The sequence came from a human donor with low-grade glioma or glioblastoma, undergoing nonglioma brain surgery, or in good health (not recorded which). The sequenced sample was glioma tissue, nonneoplastic brain tissue, or PBMCs (not recorded which). In nucleotides, the CDR3 is TGCATCGTTGGACAGTTAATTGTCACTGAAGCTTTCTTT. Translating gives CIVGQLIVTEAFF. Full variable domain (outside the CDR3, taken from reference TRBV29-1 and TRBJ1-1): SAVISQKPSRDICQRGTSLTIQCQVDSQVTMMFWYRQQPGQSLTLIATANQGSEATYESGFVIDKFPISRPNLTFSTLTVSNMSPEDSSIYLCIVGQLIVTEAFFGQGTRLTVV.